This TCR beta chain comes out of a study of T cells in Graves' hyperthyroidism and ophthalmopathy. From 8.5 to 10 ml of fresh peripheral blood, PBMCs were isolated. TCR beta CDR3 region amplification was performed from RNA transcripts. HTBI primers drove first-round RT-PCR of the TCR CDR3. TCRdb reprocessed the multiplex PCR reads with MiXCR, giving one entry per CDR3 protein. This table holds 300,000 to 450,000 distinct CDR3 sequences, more than 11% found once. The specimen was blood. This clonotype was obtained from a woman aged 55-70 years with Graves' hyperthyroidism.

The CDR3 DNA sequence: TGTGCCAGCAGCTTAGGACACCCTAATGAAAAACTGTTTTTT. The encoded protein is CASSLGHPNEKLFF. V usage is TRBV7-9 and J usage is TRBJ1-4; D is undetermined. CDR3 length equals 14 residues. The V gene lost 1 base and the J gene lost 3 bases, with 6 bases spanning the gap. The germline CDR1 and CDR2 sequences are SEHNR and FQNEAQ (reference sequence).